This T cell receptor beta chain is drawn from a study of shared clonotypes between healthy human individuals. Across the whole study: CD4 naive and CD4 memory each took three plates per donor, while CD8 naive took two and CD8 memory one.

V was clipped by 10 bases and J by 0 bases; unmatched bases: 18. This CDR3 is built from 18 residues. Per germline, CDR1 WNHNN and CDR2 SYGVQD (reference sequence). The method was immunoSEQ multiplex PCR; TCRdb's version includes in-frame clones alone and lacks a portion of them. This sample has approximately 1,500,000 clones; 95% to 99% occur once, and the top ten carry about 0.42%. As to this clone: Its target is unknown.

Whole-study results and caveats: Memory subsets generally showed lower estimated richness than naive subsets. Across a few donors, naive CD4 shared 4.5% to 6%, naive CD8 more than 3%, memory CD4 more than 2%, memory CD8 around 0.42%. The authors expected sequencing depth to affect clonotype sharing among donors.

The origin of this receptor is a young man in good health. The sample taken for sequencing was naive CD4+ T cells sorted from blood. Subset denoted: CD45RA+ positively selected. This rearrangement joins TRBV10-1 to TRBJ2-5; 9 bases map to TRBD1. The CDR3 sequence: CATNGTGCGSGNQETQYF. In DNA, the CDR3 is TGCGCCACTAATGGGACAGGGTGTGGTAGCGGTAACCAAGAGACCCAGTACTTC.